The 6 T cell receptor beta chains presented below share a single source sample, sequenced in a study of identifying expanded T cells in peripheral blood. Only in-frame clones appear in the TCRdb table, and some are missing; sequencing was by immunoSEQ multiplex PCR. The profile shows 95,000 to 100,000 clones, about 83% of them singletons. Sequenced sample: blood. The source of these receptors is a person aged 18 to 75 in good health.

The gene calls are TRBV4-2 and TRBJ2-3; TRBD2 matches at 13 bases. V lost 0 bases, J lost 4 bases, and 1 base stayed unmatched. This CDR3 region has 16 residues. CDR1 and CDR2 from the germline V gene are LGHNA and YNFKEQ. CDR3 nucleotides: TGTGCCAGCAGCCAAGAACTAGCGGGGGGGGCAGATACGCAGTATTTT. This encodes CASSQELAGGADTQYF.

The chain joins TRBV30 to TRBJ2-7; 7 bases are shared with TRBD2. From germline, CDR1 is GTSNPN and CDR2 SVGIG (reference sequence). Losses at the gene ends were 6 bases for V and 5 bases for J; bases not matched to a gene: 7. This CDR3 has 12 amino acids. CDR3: CACASGGHEQYF. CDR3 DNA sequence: TGTGCCTGTGCTAGCGGAGGCCACGAGCAGTACTTC.

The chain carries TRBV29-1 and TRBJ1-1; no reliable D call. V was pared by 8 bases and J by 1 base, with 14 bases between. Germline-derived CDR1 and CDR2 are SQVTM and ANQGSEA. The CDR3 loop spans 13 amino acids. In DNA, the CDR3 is TGCAGCTGGCGACCGGATTCGAACACTGAAGCTTTCTTT. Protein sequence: CSWRPDSNTEAFF. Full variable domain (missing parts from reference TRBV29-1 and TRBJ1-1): SAVISQKPSRDICQRGTSLTIQCQVDSQVTMMFWYRQQPGQSLTLIATANQGSEATYESGFVIDKFPISRPNLTFSTLTVSNMSPEDSSIYLCSWRPDSNTEAFFGQGTRLTVV.

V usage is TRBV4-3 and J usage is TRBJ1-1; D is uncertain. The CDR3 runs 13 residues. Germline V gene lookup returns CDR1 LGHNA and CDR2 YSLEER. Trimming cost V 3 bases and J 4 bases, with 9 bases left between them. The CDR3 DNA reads TGCGCCAGCAGCCAGGGTCAGTTCACTGAAGCTTTCTTT. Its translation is CASSQGQFTEAFF.

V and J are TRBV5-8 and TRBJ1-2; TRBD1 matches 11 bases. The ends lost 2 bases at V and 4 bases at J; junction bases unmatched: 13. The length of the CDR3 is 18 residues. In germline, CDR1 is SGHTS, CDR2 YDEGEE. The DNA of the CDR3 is TGTGCCAGCAGCTTTGCCGCCGGGACAGGGGGTGGGCTCTATGGCTACACCTTC. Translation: CASSFAAGTGGGLYGYTF.

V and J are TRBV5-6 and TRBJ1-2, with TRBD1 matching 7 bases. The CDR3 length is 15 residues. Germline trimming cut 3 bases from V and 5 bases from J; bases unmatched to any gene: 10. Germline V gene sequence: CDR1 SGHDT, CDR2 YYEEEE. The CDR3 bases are TGTGCCAGCAGCTCCTACCTCCTGACAGGGTATGGCTACACCTTC. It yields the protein CASSSYLLTGYGYTF.